This entry describes one T cell receptor (beta chain). CDR1 is MNHNS, CDR2 SASEGT, per germline. This CDR3 is 16 amino acids long. V lost 4 bases to trimming and J lost 1 base, with 16 bases between them. These data come from a study of blood T cell repertoires in COVID-19. Across the whole study: Sources were T cells, B-cell-depleted T cells, or PBMCs; the material itself was cDNA or gDNA.

The Seattle patients, enrolled during active infection, were followed longitudinally. Libraries were prepared by immunoSEQ multiplex PCR; TCRdb keeps only in-frame clonotypes and omits some of them. The repertoire holds around 340,000 clones, approximately 90% seen once, with 3.9% in the top ten. This rearrangement joins TRBV6-1 to TRBJ1-2; possible D gene TRBD1, 5 bases. Sequenced material: peripheral blood. This TCR was sampled from a woman between 55 and 75 years old with COVID-19, enrolled during active disease. The CDR3 sequence: CASSGGGGTDNYGYTF. CDR3 bases: TGTGCCAGCAGTGGGGGAGGAGGGACCGATAACTATGGCTACACCTTC.